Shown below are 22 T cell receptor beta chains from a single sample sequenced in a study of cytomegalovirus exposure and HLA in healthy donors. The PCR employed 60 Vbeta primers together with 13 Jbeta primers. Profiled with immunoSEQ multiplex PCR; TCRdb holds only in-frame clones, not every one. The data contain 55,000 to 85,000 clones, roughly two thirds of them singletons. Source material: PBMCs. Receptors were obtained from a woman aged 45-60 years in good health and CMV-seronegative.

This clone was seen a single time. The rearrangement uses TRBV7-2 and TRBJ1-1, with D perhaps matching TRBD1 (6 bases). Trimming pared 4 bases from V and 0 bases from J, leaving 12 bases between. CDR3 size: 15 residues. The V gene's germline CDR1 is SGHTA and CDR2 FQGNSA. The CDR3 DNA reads TGTGCCAGCAGCTACTCCGGGACACTGAACACTGAAGCTTTCTTT. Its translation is CASSYSGTLNTEAFF.

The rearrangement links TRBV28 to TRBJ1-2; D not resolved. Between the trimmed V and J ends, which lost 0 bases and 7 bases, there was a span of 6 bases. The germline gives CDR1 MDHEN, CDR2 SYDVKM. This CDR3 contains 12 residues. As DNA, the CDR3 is TGTGCCAGCAGTTTATGGTCGGTTGGCTACACCTTC. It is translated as CASSLWSVGYTF.

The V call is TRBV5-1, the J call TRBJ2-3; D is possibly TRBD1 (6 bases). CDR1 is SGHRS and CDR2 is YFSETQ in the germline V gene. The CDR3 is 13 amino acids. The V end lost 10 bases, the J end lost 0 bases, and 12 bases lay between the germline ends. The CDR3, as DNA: TGCGCCTCTGGGGGCGGGAGCACAGATACGCAGTATTTT. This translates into CASGGGSTDTQYF.

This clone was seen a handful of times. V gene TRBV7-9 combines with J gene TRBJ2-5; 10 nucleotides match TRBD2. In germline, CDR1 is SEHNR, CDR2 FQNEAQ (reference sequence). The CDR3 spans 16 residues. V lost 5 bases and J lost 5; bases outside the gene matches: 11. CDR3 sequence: CASSGPGLASLETQYF. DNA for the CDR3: TGTGCCAGCAGCGGCCCGGGACTAGCGAGTTTGGAGACCCAGTACTTC.

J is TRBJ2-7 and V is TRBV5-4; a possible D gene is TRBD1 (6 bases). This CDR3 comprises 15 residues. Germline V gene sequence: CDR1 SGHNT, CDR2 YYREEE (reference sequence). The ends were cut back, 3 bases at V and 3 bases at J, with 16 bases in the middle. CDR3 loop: CASSYPGTNNYEQYF. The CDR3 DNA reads TGTGCCAGCAGCTACCCGGGGACAAATAACTACGAGCAGTACTTC.

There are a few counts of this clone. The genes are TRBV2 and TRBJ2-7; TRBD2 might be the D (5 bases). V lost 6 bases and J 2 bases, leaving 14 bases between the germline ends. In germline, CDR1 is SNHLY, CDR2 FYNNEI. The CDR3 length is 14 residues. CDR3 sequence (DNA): TGTGCCAGCAGACAAGAGGGATTCGCCTACGAGCAGTACTTC. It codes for CASRQEGFAYEQYF.

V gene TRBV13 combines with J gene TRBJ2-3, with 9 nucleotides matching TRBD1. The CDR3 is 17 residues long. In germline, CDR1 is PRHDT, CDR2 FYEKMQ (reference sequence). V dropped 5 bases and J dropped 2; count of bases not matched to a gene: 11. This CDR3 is CASSAIPGQGFTDTQYF. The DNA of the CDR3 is TGTGCCAGCAGCGCAATCCCGGGACAGGGATTCACAGATACGCAGTATTTT.

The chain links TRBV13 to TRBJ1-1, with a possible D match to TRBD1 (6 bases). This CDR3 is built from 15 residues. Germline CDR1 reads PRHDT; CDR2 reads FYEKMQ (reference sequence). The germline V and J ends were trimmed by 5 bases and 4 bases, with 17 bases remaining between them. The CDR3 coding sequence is TGTGCCAGCAGCGGCAACAGGGATGGGGGCACTGAAGCTTTCTTT. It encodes CASSGNRDGGTEAFF.

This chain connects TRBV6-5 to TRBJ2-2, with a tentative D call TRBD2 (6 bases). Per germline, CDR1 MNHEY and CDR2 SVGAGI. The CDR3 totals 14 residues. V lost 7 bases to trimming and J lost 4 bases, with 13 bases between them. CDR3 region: CASTPTGGTGELFF. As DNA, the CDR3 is TGTGCCAGCACTCCCACCGGGGGCACCGGGGAGCTGTTTTTT.

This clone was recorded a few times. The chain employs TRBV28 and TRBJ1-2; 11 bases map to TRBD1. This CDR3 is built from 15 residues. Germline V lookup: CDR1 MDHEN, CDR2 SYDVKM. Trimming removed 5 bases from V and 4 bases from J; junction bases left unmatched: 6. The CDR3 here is CASSQMDRGPYGYTF. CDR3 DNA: TGTGCCAGCAGTCAAATGGACAGGGGGCCCTATGGCTACACCTTC.

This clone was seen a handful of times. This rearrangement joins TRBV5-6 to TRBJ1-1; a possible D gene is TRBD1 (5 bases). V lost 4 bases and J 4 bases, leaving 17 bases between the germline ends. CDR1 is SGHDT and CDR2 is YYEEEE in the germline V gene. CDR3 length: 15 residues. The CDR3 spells CASSDSGVSVTEAFF. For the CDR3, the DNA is TGTGCCAGCAGCGACAGCGGGGTATCGGTCACTGAAGCTTTCTTT.

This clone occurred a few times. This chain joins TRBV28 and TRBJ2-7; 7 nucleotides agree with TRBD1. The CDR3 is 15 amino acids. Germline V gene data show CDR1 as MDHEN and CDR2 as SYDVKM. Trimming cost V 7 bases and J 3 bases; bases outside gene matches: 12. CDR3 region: CASTSTRDRDYEQYF. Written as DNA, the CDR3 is TGTGCCAGCACTTCTACCCGTGACAGGGACTACGAGCAGTACTTC.

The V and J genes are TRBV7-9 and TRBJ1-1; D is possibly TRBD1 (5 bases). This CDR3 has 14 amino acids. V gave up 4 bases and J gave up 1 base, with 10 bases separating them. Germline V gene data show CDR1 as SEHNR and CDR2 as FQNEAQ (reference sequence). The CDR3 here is CASSSQGRNTEAFF. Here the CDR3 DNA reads TGTGCCAGCAGCTCTCAGGGTAGGAACACTGAAGCTTTCTTT.

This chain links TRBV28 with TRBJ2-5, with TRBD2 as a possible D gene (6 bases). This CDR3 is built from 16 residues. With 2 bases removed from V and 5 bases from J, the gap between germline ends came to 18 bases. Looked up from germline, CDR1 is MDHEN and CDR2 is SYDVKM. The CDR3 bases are TGTGCCAGCAGTTTAGAAGGGCGGGGACGGGGGGAGACCCAGTACTTC. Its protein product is CASSLEGRGRGETQYF. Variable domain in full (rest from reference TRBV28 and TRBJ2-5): DVKVTQSSRYLVKRTGEKVFLECVQDMDHENMFWYRQDPGLGLRLIYFSYDVKMKEKGDIPEGYSVSREKKERFSLILESASTNQTSMYLCASSLEGRGRGETQYFGPGTRLLVL.

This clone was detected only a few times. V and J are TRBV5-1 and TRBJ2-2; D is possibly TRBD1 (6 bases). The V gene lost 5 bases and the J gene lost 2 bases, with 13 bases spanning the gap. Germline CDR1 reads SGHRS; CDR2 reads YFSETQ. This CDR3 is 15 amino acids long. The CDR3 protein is CASRLGDINTGELFF. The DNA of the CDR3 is TGCGCCAGCAGACTGGGGGACATTAACACCGGGGAGCTGTTTTTT.

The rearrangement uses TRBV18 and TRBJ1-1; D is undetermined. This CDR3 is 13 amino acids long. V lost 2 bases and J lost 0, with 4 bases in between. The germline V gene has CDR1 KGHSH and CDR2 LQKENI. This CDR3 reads CASSPVMNTEAFF. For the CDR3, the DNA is TGTGCCAGCTCACCAGTTATGAACACTGAAGCTTTCTTT.

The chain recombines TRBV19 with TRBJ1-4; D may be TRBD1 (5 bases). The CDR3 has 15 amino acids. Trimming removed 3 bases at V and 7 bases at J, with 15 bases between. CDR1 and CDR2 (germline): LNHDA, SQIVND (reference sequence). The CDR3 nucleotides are TGTGCCAGTAGTATGTTGGGCAGGGAGGCTGAAAAACTGTTTTTT. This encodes CASSMLGREAEKLFF.

The CDR3 DNA sequence: TGCGCCAGCAGCCCCCAGCCGGGAGATTCTGGAAACACCATATATTTT. Its translation: CASSPQPGDSGNTIYF. The rearrangement links TRBV5-1 to TRBJ1-3; D ambiguous. Trimming took 4 bases from V and 1 from J, leaving 15 bases between them. This CDR3 spans 16 amino acids. Germline lookup yields CDR1 SGHRS and CDR2 YFSETQ. Drawing the rest from reference TRBV5-1 and TRBJ1-3, the complete variable domain is KAGVTQTPRYLIKTRGQQVTLSCSPISGHRSVSWYQQTPGQGLQFLFEYFSETQRNKGNFPGRFSGRQFSNSRSEMNVSTLELGDSALYLCASSPQPGDSGNTIYFGEGSWLTVV.

CDR3 DNA: TGTGCCAGCAGCGTAGCTCCAGGGGCGAACACTGAAGCTTTCTTT. Its protein product is CASSVAPGANTEAFF. This sequence joins TRBV9 and TRBJ1-1; weak D call: TRBD1 (6 bases). Germline values: CDR1 SGDLS, CDR2 YYNGEE. Trimming pared 0 bases from V and 1 base from J, leaving 10 bases between. The CDR3 loop spans 15 amino acids. Together with reference TRBV9 and TRBJ1-1, the CDR3 gives the full variable domain: DSGVTQTPKHLITATGQRVTLRCSPRSGDLSVYWYQQSLDQGLQFLIQYYNGEERAKGNILERFSAQQFPDLHSELNLSSLELGDSALYFCASSVAPGANTEAFFGQGTRLTVV.

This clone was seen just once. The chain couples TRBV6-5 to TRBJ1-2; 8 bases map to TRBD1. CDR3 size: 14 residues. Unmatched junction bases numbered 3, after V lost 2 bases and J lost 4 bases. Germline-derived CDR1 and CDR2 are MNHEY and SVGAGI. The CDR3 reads CASSYRTGFYGYTF. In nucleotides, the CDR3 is TGTGCCAGCAGTTACCGGACAGGGTTCTATGGCTACACCTTC.

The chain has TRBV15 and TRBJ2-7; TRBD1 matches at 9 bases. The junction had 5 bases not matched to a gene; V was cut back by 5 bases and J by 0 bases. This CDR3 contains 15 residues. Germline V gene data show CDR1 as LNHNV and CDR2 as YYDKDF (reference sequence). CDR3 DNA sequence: TGTGCCACCAGCGCGGGGACAGGGAGCTCCTACGAGCAGTACTTC. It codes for CATSAGTGSSYEQYF.

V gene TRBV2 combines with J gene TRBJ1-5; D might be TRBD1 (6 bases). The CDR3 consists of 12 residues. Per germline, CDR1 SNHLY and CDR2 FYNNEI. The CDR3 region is CATQGNNQPQHF. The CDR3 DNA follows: TGTGCTACACAGGGTAACAATCAGCCCCAGCATTTT.